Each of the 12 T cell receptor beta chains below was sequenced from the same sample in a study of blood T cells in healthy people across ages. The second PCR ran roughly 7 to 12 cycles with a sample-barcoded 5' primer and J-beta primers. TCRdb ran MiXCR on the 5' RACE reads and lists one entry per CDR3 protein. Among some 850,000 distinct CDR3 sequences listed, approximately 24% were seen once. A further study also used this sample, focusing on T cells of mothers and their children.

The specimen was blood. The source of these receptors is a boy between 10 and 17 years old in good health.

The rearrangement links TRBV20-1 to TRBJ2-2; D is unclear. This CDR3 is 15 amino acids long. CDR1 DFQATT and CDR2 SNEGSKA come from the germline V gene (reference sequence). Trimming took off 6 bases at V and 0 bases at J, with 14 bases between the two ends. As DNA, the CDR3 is TGCAGTGCCCTCCCGGCGGCCGCGAACACCGGGGAGCTGTTTTTT. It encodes CSALPAAANTGELFF.

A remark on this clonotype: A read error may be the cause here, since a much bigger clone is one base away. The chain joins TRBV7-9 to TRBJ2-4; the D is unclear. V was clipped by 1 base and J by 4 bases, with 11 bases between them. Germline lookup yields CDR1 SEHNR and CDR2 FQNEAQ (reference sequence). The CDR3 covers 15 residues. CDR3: CASSLGTGPKNIQYF. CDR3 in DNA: TGTGCCAGCAGCTTAGGAACCGGGCCGAAAAACATTCAGTACTTC. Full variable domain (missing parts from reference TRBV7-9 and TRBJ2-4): DTGVSQNPRHKITKRGQNVTFRCDPISEHNRLYWYRQTLGQGPEFLTYFQNEAQLEKSRLLSDRFSAERPKGSFSTLEIQRTEQGDSAMYLCASSLGTGPKNIQYFGAGTRLSVL.

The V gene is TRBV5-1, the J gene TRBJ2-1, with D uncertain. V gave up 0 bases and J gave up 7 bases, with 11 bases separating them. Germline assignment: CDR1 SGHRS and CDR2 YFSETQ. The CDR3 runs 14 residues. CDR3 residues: CASSLGPGGNEQFF. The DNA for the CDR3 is TGCGCCAGCAGCTTGGGCCCGGGCGGAAATGAGCAGTTCTTC. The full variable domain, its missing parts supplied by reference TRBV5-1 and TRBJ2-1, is KAGVTQTPRYLIKTRGQQVTLSCSPISGHRSVSWYQQTPGQGLQFLFEYFSETQRNKGNFPGRFSGRQFSNSRSEMNVSTLELGDSALYLCASSLGPGGNEQFFGPGTRLTVL.

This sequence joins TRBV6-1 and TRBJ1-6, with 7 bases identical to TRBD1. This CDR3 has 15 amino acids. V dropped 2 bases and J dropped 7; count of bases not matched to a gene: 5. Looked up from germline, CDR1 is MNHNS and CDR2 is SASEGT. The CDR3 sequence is CASSERTGLNSPLHF. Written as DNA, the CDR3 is TGTGCCAGCAGTGAACGGACAGGTCTGAATTCACCCCTCCACTTT.

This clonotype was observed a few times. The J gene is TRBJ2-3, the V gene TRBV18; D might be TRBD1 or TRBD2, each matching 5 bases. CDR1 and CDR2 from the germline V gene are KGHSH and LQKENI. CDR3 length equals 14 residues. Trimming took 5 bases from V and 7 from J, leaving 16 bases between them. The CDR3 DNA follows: TGTGCCAGCTCAACGGACCGAGGGGCGAATACGCAGTATTTT. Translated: CASSTDRGANTQYF.

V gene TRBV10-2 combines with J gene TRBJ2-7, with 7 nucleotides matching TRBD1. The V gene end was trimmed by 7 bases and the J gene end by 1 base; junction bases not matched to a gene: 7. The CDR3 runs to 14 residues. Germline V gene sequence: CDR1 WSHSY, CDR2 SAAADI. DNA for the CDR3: TGCGCCAGCATGGGACAGTTCACTTCCTACGAGCAGTACTTC. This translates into CASMGQFTSYEQYF.

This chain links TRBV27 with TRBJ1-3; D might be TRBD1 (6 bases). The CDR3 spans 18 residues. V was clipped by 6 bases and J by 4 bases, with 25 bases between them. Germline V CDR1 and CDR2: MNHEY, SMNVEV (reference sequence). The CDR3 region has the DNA TGTGCCAGCAGCCCAATTTCGCCCGAAGGGGGGGCGGGAAACACCATATATTTT. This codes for CASSPISPEGGAGNTIYF.

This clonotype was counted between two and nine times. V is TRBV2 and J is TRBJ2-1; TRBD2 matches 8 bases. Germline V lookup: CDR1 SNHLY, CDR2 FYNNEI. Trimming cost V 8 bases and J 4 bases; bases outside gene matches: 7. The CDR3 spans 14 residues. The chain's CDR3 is CASPAGGGYNEQFF. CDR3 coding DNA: TGTGCCAGCCCTGCAGGCGGGGGGTACAATGAGCAGTTCTTC. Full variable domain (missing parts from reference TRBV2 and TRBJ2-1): EPEVTQTPSHQVTQMGQEVILRCVPISNHLYFYWYRQILGQKVEFLVSFYNNEISEKSEIFDDQFSVERPDGSNFTLKIRSTKLEDSAMYFCASPAGGGYNEQFFGPGTRLTVL.

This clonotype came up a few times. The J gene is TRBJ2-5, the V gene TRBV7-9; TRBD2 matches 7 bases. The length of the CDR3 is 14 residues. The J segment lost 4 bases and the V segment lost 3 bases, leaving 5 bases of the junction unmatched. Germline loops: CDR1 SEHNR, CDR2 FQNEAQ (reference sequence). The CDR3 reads CASSLRPGGETQYF. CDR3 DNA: TGTGCCAGCAGCTTGCGGCCGGGGGGAGAGACCCAGTACTTC.

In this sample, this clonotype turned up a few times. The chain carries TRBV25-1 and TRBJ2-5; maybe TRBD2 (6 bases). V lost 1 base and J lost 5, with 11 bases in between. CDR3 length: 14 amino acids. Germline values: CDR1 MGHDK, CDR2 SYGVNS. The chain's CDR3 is CASSESGSKETQYF. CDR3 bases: TGTGCCAGCAGTGAATCCGGGAGTAAGGAGACCCAGTACTTC.

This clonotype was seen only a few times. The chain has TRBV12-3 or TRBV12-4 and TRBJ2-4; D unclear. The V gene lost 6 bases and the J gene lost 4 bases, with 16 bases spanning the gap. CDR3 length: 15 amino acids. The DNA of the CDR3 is TGTGCCAGCAGCGTAGATGGCTCTGGAAAAAACATTCAGTACTTC. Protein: CASSVDGSGKNIQYF.

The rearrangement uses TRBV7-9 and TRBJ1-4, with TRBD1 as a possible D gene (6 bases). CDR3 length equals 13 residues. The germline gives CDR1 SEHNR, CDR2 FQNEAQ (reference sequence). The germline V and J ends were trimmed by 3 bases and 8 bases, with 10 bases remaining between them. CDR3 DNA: TGTGCCAGCAGCTTCATCAGGGGAGAAAAACTGTTTTTT. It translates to CASSFIRGEKLFF.